The present entry profiles one T cell receptor (beta chain) with its context. Its antigen is still unknown. Per-base qualities were not stored, and no clone one base away is much larger. This sample is part of a study of STAT5B mutations in CD4+ large granular lymphocyte leukemia (dated by TCRdb to 2021 to 2024). Looking at the study overall: Among the healthy controls, the CDR3 'QG' motif was associated with a particular HLA allele. The TCRbeta repertoires of CD4+ T-cell large granular lymphocyte leukemia patients were compared with the TCRbeta repertoires of healthy blood donors. Flow cytometry performed on FACSCanto II or FACSVerse showed that the purified fractions had more than 95% purity among lymphocytes.

The immunoSEQ assay at survey resolution was applied to genomic DNA for sequencing of TCRbeta rearrangements. For the original study's pipeline: In the TCR sequencing data, the lowest productive clonotype frequency that could be detected was 2.59 x 10-5. Only productive TCRbeta rearrangements, defined as complete and in-frame sequences, were included in the analyses. The clonality of each sample was calculated as Simpson clonality in the immunoSEQ Analyzer version 3.0. Clones were binned by frequency as very rare, small, medium, large (1-20%) or hyperexpanded (>20%). OLGA 1.2.3 estimated generation probabilities, VDJtools produced V-gene circos plots, VDJdb was queried for specificities, and GLIPH identified CDR3 motifs. Sourced from immuneACCESS, this table was stored by TCRdb with only in-frame sequences that have V and J called. A share of the clones is absent; for the studies checked, an unresolved V gene accounts for under half, and the remainder has no known explanation. V and J calls and clone size come straight from that table; D and trimming were deduced from the DNA. This sample is represented by about 48,000 clones; just over 70% of them were singletons. The ten largest clones represent 1.5% to 1.9% of the sample.

What the work shows at the level of the full study, not this receptor alone: CD4-sorted patient repertoires appeared more clonal than healthy CD4+ repertoires, and this difference persisted after removing the putative leukemic clones. Data were not HLA-matched; higher clonality in CD4+ versus CD8+ T-LGLL could reflect the relatively small sample size. Main leukemic clonotypes were private to each patient, although about 25% appeared at low frequency in other patients' non-leukemic repertoires. TRBV06-family usage was enriched among the top patient clones (8/27) compared with healthy controls (2/35).

Healthy controls were some 34 blood donors whose buffy coats came from the Finnish Red Cross blood service. All TCR-sequenced material derived from peripheral blood: patient blood samples and healthy donor buffy coats. Peripheral blood mononuclear cells were isolated by Ficoll-Hypaque gradient centrifugation. CD4+ cells were magnetically purified from the buffy coats of healthy controls. The Gentra Puregene Cell and Tissue kit was used to extract genomic DNA, and a Qubit 2.0 fluorometer was used to measure the amount of genomic DNA. The cysteine opens and the phenylalanine closes a CDR3 of 12 amino acids. The entry retains the CDR3 DNA only, 36 bases that are in frame from base 1. A distance of 9 bases separates the germline ends of V and J, which lose 2 bases and 7 bases respectively. According to the germline V gene (reference sequence), CDR1 reads SEHNR and CDR2 reads FQNEAQ.

This clonotype originated in a human donor in good health. Sample: CD4+ T cells from blood buffy coats. Recombination linked TRBV7-9 to TRBJ2-7, with TRBD2 perhaps the D gene, on 5 matching bases. The nucleotide sequence reads TGTGCCAGCAGCTTAAACGGGATGGAGCAGTACTTC. It encodes CASSLNGMEQYF.